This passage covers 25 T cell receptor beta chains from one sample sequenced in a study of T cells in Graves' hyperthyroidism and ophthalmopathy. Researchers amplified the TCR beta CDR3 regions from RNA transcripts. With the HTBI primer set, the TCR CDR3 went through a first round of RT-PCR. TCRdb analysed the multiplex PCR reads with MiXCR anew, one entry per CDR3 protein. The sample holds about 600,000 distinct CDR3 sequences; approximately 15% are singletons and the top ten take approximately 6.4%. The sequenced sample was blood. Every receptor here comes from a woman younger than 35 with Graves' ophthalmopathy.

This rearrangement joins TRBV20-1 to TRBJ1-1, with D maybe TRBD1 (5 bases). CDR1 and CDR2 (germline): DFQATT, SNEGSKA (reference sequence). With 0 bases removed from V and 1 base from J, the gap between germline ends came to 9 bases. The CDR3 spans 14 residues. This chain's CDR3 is CSAREGGRNTEAFF. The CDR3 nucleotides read TGCAGTGCTAGAGAGGGGGGTCGGAACACTGAAGCTTTCTTT.

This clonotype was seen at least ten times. CDR3 region: CASSPGQGQEGYGYTF. CDR3 DNA sequence: TGTGCCAGCAGTCCGGGACAGGGGCAAGAGGGCTATGGCTACACCTTC. The rearrangement links TRBV12-3 or TRBV12-4 to TRBJ1-2, with 10 nucleotides matching TRBD1. Trimming removed 5 bases from V and 4 bases from J; junction bases left unmatched: 10. There are 16 residues in the CDR3.

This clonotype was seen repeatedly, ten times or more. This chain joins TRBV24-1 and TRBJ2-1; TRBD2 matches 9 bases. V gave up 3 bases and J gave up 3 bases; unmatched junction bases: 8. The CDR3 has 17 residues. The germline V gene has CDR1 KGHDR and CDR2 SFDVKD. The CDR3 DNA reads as TGTGCCACCAGTGATCGTAGCGGGAGTTCCCTCTACAATGAGCAGTTCTTC. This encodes CATSDRSGSSLYNEQFF.

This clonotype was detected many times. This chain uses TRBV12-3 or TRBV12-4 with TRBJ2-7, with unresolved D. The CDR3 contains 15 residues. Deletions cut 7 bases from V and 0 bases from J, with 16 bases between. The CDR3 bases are TGTGCCAGCACCCAGGAGAGCTTAAGCTCCTACGAGCAGTACTTC. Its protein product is CASTQESLSSYEQYF.

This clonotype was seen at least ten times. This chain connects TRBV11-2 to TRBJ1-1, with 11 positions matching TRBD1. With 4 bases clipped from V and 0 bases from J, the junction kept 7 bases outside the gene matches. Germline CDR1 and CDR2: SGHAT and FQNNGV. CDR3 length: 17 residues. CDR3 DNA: TGTGCCAGCAGCTCTGCTTGGACAGGGGGCTTGAACACTGAAGCTTTCTTT. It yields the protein CASSSAWTGGLNTEAFF.

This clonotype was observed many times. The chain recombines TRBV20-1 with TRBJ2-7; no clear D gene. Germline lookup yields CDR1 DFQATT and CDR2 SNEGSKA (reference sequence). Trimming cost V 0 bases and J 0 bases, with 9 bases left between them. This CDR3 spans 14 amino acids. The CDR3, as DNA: TGCAGTGCTAGAGAAGTCTGGACCTCCTACGAGCAGTACTTC. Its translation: CSAREVWTSYEQYF.

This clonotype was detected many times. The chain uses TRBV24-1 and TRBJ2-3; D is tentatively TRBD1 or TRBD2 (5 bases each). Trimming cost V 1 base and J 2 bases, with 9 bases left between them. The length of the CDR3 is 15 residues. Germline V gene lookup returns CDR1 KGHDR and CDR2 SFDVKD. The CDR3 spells CATSDFQGDTDTQYF. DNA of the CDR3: TGTGCCACCAGTGATTTTCAGGGAGACACAGATACGCAGTATTTT.

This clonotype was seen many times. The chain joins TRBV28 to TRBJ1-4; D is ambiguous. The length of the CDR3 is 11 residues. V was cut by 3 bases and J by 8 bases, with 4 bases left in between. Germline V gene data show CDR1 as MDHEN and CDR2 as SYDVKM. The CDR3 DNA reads TGTGCCAGCAGTTTCCGAGAAAAACTGTTTTTT. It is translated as CASSFREKLFF.

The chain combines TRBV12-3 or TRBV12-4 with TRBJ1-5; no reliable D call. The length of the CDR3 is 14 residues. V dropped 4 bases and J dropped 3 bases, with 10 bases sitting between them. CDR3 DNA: TGTGCCAGCAGTTGGCGGGGAACCAATCAGCCCCAGCATTTT. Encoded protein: CASSWRGTNQPQHF.

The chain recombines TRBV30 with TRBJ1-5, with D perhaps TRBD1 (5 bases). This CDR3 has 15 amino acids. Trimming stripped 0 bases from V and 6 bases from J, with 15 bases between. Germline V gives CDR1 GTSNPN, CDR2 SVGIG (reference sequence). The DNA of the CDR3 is TGTGCCTGGAGTGTGGGGTCAGGGAATGGTCAGCCCCAGCATTTT. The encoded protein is CAWSVGSGNGQPQHF.

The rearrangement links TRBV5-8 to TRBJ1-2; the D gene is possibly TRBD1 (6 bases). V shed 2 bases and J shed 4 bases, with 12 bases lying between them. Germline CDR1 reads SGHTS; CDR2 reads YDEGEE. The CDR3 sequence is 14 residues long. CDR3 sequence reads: CASSFNRDSYGYTF. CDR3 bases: TGTGCCAGCAGCTTTAACAGGGATAGCTATGGCTACACCTTC.

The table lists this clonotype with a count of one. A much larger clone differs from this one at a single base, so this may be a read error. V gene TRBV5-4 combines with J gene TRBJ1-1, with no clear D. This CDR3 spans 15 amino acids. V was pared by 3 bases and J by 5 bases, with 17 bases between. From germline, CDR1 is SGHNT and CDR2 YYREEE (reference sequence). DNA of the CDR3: TGTGCCAGCAGCTCGGAACCCTCTGGTTTTACTGAAGCTTTCTTT. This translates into CASSSEPSGFTEAFF.

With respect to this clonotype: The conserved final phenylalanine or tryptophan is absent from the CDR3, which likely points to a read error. The DNA of the CDR3 is TGTGCCAGCAGCCAAGAAATTGTCGGGGGAAACGGCTACACCCTC. It translates to CASSQEIVGGNGYTL. The V call is TRBV4-2, the J call TRBJ1-2; D possibly corresponds to TRBD1 (5 bases). The V end lost 0 bases, the J end lost 8 bases, and 16 bases lay between the germline ends. The CDR3 spans 15 residues. Germline loops: CDR1 LGHNA, CDR2 YNFKEQ.

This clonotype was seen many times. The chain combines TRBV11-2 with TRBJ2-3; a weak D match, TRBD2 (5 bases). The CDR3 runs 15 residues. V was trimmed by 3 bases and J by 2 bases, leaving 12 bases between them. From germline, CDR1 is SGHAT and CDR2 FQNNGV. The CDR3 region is CASSFILEFTDTQYF. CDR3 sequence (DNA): TGTGCCAGCAGCTTCATACTAGAATTCACAGATACGCAGTATTTT.

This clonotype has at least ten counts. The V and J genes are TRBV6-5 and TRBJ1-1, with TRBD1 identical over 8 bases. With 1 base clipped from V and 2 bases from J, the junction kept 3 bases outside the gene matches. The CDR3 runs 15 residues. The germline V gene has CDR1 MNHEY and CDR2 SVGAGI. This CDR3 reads CASSYWGTGNTEAFF. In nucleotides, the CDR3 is TGTGCCAGCAGTTACTGGGGGACAGGAAACACTGAAGCTTTCTTT.

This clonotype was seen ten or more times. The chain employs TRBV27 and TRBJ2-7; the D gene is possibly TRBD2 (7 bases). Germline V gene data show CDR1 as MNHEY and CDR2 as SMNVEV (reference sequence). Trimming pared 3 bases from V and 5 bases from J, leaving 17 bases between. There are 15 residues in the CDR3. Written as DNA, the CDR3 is TGTGCCAGCAGTTTGGTAGGCGGGGGCCGGAACGAGCAGTACTTC. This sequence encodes CASSLVGGGRNEQYF.

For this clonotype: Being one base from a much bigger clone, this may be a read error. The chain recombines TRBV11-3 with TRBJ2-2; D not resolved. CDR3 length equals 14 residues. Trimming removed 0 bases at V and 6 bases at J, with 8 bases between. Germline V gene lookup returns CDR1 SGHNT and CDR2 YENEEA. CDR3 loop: CASSLDSVAGELFF. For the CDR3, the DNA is TGTGCCAGCAGCTTAGATTCGGTCGCCGGGGAGCTGTTTTTT. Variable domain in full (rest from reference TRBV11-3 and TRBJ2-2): EAGVVQSPRYKIIEKKQPVAFWCNPISGHNTLYWYLQNLGQGPELLIRYENEEAVDDSQLPKDRFSAERLKGVDSTLKIQPAELGDSAVYLCASSLDSVAGELFFGEGSRLTVL.

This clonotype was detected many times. Here the CDR3 reads CASSKGSDTQYF. The CDR3 coding sequence is TGTGCCAGCAGCAAGGGGTCAGATACGCAGTATTTT. The genes are TRBV7-9 and TRBJ2-3, with D possibly matching TRBD1 (5 bases). Germline CDR1 reads SEHNR; CDR2 reads FQNEAQ (reference sequence). This CDR3 is 12 amino acids long. V was clipped by 5 bases and J by 4 bases, with 7 bases between them.

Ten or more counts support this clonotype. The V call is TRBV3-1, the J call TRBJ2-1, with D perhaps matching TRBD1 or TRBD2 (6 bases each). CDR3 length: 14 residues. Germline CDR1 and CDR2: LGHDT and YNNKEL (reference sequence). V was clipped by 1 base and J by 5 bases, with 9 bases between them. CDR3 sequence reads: CASSQARDNNEQFF. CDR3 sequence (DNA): TGTGCCAGCAGCCAAGCGCGGGACAACAATGAGCAGTTCTTC.

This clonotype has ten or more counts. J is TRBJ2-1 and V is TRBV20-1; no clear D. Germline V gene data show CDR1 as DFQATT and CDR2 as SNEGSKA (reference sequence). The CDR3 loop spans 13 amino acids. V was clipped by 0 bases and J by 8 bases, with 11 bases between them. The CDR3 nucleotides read TGCAGTGCTAGAGATCTGCAGGCACATGAGCAGTTCTTC. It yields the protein CSARDLQAHEQFF.

The CDR3 loop is CASKPSGKVRTGELFF. DNA of the CDR3: TGTGCCAGCAAGCCTAGCGGGAAAGTAAGGACCGGGGAGCTGTTTTTT. The chain couples TRBV6-1 to TRBJ2-2, with 9 bases lining up with TRBD2. V lost 7 bases, J lost 5 bases, and 11 bases stayed unmatched. Germline values: CDR1 MNHNS, CDR2 SASEGT. The CDR3 extends over 16 amino acids.

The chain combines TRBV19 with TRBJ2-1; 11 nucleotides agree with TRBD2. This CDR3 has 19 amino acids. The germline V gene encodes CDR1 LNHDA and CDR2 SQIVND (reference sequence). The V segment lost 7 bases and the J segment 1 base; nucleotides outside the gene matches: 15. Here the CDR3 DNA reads TGTGCCAGTATGCCTTGGGTCTCTAGCGGGGGGCGGTCCTACAATGAGCAGTTCTTC. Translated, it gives CASMPWVSSGGRSYNEQFF.

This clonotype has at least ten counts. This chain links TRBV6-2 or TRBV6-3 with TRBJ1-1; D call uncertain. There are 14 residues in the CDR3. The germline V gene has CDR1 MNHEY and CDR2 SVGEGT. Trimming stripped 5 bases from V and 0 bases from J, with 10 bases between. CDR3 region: CASSRPALNTEAFF. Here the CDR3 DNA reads TGTGCCAGCAGTCGACCCGCCCTGAACACTGAAGCTTTCTTT.

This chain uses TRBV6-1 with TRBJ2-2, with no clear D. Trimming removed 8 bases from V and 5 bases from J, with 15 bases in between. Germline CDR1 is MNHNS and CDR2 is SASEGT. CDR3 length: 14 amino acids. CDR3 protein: CASSPDLGTGELFF. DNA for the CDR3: TGTGCCAGCTCCCCCGACCTCGGGACCGGGGAGCTGTTTTTT.

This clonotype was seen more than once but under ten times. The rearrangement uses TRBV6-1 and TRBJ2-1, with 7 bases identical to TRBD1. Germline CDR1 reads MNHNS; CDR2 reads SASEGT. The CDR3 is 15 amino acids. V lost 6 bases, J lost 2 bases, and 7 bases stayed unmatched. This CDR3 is CASSRDRAAYNEQFF. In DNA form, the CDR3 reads TGTGCCAGCAGCCGAGACAGGGCCGCCTACAATGAGCAGTTCTTC.